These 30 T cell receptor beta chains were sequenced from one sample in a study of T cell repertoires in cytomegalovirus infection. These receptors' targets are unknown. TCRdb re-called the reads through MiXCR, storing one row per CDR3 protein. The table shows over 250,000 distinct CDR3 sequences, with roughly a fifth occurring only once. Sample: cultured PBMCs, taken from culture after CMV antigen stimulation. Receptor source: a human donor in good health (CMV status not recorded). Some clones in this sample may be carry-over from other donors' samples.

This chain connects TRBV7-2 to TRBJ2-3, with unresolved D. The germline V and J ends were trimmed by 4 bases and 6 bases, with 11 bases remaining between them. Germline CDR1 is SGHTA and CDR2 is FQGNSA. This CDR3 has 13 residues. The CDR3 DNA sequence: TGTGCCAGCAGCTCTGTACCCTCCGATACGCAGTATTTT. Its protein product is CASSSVPSDTQYF.

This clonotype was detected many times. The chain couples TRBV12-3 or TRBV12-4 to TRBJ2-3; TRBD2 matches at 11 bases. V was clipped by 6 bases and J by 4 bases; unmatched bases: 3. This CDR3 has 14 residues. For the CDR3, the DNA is TGTGCCAGCAGACTAGCGGGAGCCGCAGATACGCAGTATTTT. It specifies CASRLAGAADTQYF.

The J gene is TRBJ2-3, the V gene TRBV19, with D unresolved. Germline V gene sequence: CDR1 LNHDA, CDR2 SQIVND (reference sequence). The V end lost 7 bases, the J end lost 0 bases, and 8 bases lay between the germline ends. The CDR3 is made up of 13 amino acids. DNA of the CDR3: TGTGCCAGTAAGAGGTCTAGCACAGATACGCAGTATTTT. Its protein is CASKRSSTDTQYF.

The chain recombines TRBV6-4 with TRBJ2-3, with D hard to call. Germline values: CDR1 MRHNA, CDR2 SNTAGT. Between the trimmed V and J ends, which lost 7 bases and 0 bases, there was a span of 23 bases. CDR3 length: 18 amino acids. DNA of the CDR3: TGTGCCAGCATCCCCTGGTGGGCGGCCGTGACTAGCACAGATACGCAGTATTTT. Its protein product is CASIPWWAAVTSTDTQYF.

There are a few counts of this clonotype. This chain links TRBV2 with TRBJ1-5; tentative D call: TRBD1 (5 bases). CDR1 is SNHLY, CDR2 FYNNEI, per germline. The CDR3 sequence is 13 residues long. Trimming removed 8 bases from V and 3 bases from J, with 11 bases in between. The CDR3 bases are TGTGCCAGCTATGGACAAGACAATCAGCCCCAGCATTTT. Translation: CASYGQDNQPQHF.

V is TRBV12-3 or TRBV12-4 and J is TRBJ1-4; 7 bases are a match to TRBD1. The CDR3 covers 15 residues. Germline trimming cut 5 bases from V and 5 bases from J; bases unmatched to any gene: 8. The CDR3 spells CASSRLKDRNEKLFF. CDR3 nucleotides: TGTGCCAGCAGTCGCCTGAAGGACAGGAATGAAAAACTGTTTTTT.

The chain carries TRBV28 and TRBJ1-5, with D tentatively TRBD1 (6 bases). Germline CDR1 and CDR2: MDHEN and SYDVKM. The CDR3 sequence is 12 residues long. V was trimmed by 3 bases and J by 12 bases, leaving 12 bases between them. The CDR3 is CASSFSQGDQHF. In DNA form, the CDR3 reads TGTGCCAGCAGTTTCTCACAGGGAGACCAGCATTTT.

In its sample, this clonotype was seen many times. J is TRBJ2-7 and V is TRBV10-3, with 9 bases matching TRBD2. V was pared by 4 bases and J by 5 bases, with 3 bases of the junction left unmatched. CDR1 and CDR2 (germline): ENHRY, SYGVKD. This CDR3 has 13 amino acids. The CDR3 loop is CAISVSGSHEQYF. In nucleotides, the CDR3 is TGTGCCATCAGTGTTAGCGGGAGCCACGAGCAGTACTTC.

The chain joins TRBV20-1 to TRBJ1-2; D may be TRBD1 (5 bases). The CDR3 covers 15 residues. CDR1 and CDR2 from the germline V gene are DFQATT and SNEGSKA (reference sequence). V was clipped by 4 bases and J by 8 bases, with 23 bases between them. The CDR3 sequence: CSATGGGAEFKGYTF. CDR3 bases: TGCAGTGCTACGGGGGGGGGAGCCGAGTTCAAGGGCTACACCTTC.

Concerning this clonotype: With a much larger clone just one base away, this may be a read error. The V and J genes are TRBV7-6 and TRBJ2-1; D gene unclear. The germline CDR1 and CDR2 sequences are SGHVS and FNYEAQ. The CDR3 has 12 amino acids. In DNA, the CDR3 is TGTGCCTGCAGCCCCCTAAGTAATGAGCAGTTCTTC. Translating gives CACSPLSNEQFF.

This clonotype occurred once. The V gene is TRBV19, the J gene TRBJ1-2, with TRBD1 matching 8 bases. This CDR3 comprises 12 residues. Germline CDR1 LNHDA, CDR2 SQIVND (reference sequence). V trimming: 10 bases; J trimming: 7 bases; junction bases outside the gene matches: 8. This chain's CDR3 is CATVTGVFGYTF. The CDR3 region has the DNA TGTGCCACTGTGACAGGGGTCTTTGGCTACACCTTC. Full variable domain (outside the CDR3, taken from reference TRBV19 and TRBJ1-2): DGGITQSPKYLFRKEGQNVTLSCEQNLNHDAMYWYRQDPGQGLRLIYYSQIVNDFQKGDIAEGYSVSREKKESFPLTVTSAQKNPTAFYLCATVTGVFGYTFGSGTRLTVV.

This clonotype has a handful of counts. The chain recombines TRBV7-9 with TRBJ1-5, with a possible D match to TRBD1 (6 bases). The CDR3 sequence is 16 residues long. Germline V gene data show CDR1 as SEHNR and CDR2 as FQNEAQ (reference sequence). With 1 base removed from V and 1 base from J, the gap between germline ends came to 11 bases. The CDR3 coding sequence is TGTGCCAGCAGCTTAGGATCCGGGACAAGCAATCAGCCCCAGCATTTT. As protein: CASSLGSGTSNQPQHF. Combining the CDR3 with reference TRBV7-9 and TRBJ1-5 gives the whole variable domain DTGVSQNPRHKITKRGQNVTFRCDPISEHNRLYWYRQTLGQGPEFLTYFQNEAQLEKSRLLSDRFSAERPKGSFSTLEIQRTEQGDSAMYLCASSLGSGTSNQPQHFGDGTRLSIL.

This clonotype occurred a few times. The CDR3 DNA is TGCGCCAGCAGCTTGGTGTCGGGAGGGCCGTCGGCTGGGGCCAACGTCCTGACTTTC. The encoded protein is CASSLVSGGPSAGANVLTF. This chain connects TRBV5-1 to TRBJ2-6; 8 bases are a match to TRBD2. Losses at the gene ends were 0 bases for V and 2 bases for J; bases not matched to a gene: 10. The germline gives CDR1 SGHRS, CDR2 YFSETQ. The CDR3 is 19 residues long.

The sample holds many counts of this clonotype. As DNA, the CDR3 is TGTGCCAGCAGTTCCCCAGGGTATGGACTGGATACGCAGTATTTT. Translated: CASSSPGYGLDTQYF. The chain has TRBV12-3 or TRBV12-4 and TRBJ2-3; the D gene could be TRBD1 or TRBD2 (5 bases each). Trimming left V 4 bases short and J 6 bases short, with 17 bases between. CDR3 length equals 15 residues.

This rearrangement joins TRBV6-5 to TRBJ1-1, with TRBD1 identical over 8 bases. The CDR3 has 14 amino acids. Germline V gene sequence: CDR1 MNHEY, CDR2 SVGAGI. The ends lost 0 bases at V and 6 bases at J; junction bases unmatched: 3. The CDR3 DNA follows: TGTGCCAGCAGTTACTCCAGACAGGGGCCTGAAGCTTTCTTT. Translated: CASSYSRQGPEAFF.

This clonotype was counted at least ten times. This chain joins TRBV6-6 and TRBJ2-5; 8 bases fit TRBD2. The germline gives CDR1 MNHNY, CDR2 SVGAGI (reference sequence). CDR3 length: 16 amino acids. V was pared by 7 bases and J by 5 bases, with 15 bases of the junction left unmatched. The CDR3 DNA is TGTGCCAGCATTAATAGCGGGAAGTTGGGCAGGGAGACCCAGTACTTC. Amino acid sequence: CASINSGKLGRETQYF.

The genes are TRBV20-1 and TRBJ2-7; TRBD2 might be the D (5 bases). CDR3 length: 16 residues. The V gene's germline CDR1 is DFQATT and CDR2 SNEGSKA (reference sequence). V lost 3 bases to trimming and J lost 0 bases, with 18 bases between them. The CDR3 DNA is TGCAGTGCTAGGGCGACGGAGGTTTTTAGCTCCTACGAGCAGTACTTC. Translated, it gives CSARATEVFSSYEQYF.

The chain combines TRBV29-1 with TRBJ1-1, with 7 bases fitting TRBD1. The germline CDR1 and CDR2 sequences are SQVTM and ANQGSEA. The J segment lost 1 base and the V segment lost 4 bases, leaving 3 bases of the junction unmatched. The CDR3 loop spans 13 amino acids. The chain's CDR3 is CSVGGQENTEAFF. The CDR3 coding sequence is TGCAGCGTTGGCGGACAGGAGAACACTGAAGCTTTCTTT. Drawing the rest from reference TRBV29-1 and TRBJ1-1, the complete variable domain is SAVISQKPSRDICQRGTSLTIQCQVDSQVTMMFWYRQQPGQSLTLIATANQGSEATYESGFVIDKFPISRPNLTFSTLTVSNMSPEDSSIYLCSVGGQENTEAFFGQGTRLTVV.

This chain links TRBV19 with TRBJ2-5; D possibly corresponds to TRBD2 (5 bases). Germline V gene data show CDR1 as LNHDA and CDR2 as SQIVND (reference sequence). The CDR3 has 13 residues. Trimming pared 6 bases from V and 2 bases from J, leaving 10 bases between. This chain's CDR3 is CASSPSKQETQYF. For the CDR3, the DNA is TGTGCCAGTAGCCCTAGCAAACAAGAGACCCAGTACTTC.

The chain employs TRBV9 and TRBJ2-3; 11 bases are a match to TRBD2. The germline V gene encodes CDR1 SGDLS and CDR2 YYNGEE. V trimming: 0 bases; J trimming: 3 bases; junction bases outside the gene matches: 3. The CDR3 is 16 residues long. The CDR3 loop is CASSVVAGGRTDTQYF. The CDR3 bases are TGTGCCAGCAGCGTAGTAGCGGGAGGGAGAACAGATACGCAGTATTTT.

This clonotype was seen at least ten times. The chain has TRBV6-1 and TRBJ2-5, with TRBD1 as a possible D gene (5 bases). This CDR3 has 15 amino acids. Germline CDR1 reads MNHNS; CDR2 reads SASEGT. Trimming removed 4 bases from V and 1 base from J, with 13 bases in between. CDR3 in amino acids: CASSVGTGFQETQYF. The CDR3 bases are TGTGCCAGCAGTGTCGGAACAGGATTCCAAGAGACCCAGTACTTC.

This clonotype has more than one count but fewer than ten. CDR3 loop: CASSPDWIQETQYF. The CDR3 DNA sequence: TGTGCCAGCAGCCCGGACTGGATACAAGAGACCCAGTACTTC. This sequence joins TRBV11-2 and TRBJ2-5; D is possibly TRBD2 (5 bases). Trimming removed 5 bases at V and 2 bases at J, with 12 bases between. The CDR3 length is 14 residues. Per the germline V gene, CDR1 is SGHAT and CDR2 is FQNNGV.

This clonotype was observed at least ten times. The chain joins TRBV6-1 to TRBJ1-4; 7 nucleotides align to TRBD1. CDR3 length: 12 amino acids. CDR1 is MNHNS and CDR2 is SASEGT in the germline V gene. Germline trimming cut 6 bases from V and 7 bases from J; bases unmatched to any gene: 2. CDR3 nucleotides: TGTGCCAGCAGCGACAGGGCTGAAAAACTGTTTTTT. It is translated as CASSDRAEKLFF.

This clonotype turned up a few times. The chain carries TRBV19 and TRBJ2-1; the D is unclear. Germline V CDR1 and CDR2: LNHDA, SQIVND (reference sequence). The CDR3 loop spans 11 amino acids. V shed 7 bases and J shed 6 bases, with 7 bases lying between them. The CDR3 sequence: CASTNVNEQFF. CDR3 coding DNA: TGTGCCAGTACCAACGTCAATGAGCAGTTCTTC.

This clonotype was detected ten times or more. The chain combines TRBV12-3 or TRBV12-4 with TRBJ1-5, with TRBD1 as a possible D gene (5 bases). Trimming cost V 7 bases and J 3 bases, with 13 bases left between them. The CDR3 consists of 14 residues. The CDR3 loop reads CASTKQVNNQPQHF. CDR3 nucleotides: TGTGCCAGCACAAAACAGGTCAACAATCAGCCCCAGCATTTT.

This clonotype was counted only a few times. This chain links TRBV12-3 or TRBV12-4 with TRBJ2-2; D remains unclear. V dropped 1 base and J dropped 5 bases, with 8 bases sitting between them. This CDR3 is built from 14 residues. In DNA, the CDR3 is TGTGCCAGCAGTTTAGTGAGTCGAACCGGGGAGCTGTTTTTT. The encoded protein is CASSLVSRTGELFF.

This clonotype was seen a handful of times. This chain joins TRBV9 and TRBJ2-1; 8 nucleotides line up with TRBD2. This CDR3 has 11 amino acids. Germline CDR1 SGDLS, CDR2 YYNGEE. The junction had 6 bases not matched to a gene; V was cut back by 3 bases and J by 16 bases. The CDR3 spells CASSGRGGSFF. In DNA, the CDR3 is TGTGCCAGCAGCGGTCGGGGGGGTAGTTTCTTC.

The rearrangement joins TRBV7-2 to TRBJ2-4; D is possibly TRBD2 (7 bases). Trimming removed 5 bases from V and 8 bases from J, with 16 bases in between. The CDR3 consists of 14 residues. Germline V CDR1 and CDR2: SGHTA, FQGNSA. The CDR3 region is CASSKGGGIDIQYF. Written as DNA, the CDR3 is TGTGCCAGCAGCAAGGGGGGGGGGATTGACATTCAGTACTTC.

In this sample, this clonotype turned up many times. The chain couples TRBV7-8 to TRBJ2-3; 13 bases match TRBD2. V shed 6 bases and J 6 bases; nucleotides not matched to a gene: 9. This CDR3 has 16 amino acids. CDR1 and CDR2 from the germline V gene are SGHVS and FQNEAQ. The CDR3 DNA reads TGTGCCAGCAGACCCGGGACTAGCGGGAAAAGGGATACGCAGTATTTT. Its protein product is CASRPGTSGKRDTQYF.

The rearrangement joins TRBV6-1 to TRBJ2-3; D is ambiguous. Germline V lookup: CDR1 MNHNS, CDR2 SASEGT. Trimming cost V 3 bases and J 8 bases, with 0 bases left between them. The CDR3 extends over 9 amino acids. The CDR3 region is CASSDTQYF. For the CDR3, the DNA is TGTGCCAGCAGTGATACGCAGTATTTT.